The TCR beta chain described here comes from a study of blood T cell repertoires in COVID-19. On the study more broadly: In each case, the material was cDNA or gDNA derived from T cells, B-cell-depleted T cells, or PBMCs.

In the study's own analysis: Amplified reference gene primers provided the basis for estimating nucleated cell counts. Some clones are missing from TCRdb's copy, which holds only in-frame ones; the method was immunoSEQ multiplex PCR. V and J calls and clone size are as listed in that table; D and trimming were resolved from the DNA. This repertoire shows 250,000 to 300,000 clones, about 86% found once; its top ten account for about 12%. Enrollment of patients from Seattle took place during active infection, with longitudinal follow-up. This CDR3 is built from 15 residues. Germline CDR1 and CDR2: SGHNT and YYREEE (reference sequence). V shed 3 bases, J shed 7 bases, and the junction held 6 bases outside the gene matches.

The sequence derives from a woman under 40 with COVID-19, enrolled during active disease. This sequence joins TRBV5-4 and TRBJ2-1; 11 bases map to TRBD2. Sequenced sample: peripheral blood. CDR3 sequence (DNA): TGTGCCAGCAGCTCGTTAGCGGGGGGGCGAAATGAGCAGTTCTTC. It codes for CASSSLAGGRNEQFF.